Presented here are 25 T cell receptor beta chains from one specimen sequenced in a study of Ad26.COV2.S vaccination and SARS-CoV-2 variants. Measured with immunoSEQ multiplex PCR; TCRdb has only the in-frame clones, and not every one. The table records 200,000 to 300,000 clones, 88% of them present only once. Stated treatment: 15 to 20 received Ad26.COV2.S at low or high dose, single or two shots; roughly 5 received placebo; per-sample allocation not given. Sampling occurred on day 63 after the first vaccine or placebo injection. The sample here was peripheral blood, taken in a trial of Ad26.COV2.S vaccine versus placebo. Receptors originate from a person between 18 and 65 years old who received the Ad26.COV2.S COVID-19 vaccine or a placebo.

The chain joins TRBV6-1 to TRBJ1-1; 8 positions match TRBD1. After removal of 5 bases from V and 5 bases from J, the junction contained 10 bases not matched to a gene. The germline V gene has CDR1 MNHNS and CDR2 SASEGT. CDR3 size: 15 residues. The CDR3: CASSPKDRGGTEAFF. Here the CDR3 DNA reads TGTGCCAGCAGTCCCAAAGACAGGGGAGGGACTGAAGCTTTCTTT.

This chain uses TRBV24-1 with TRBJ2-3; D is unresolved. The CDR3 is 15 residues long. The V gene lost 6 bases and the J gene lost 8 bases, with 20 bases spanning the gap. The germline CDR1 and CDR2 sequences are KGHDR and SFDVKD. The CDR3 nucleotides read TGTGCCACCAGTTATAGCCCAGAAGGGCCTGCTACGCAGTATTTT. Amino acid sequence: CATSYSPEGPATQYF.

This clone appeared once. The sample holds other DNA sequences that translate to the same CDR3. The chain joins TRBV12-3 or TRBV12-4 to TRBJ1-5; D not resolved. V lost 1 base to trimming and J lost 1 base, with 2 bases between them. This CDR3 has 13 amino acids. CDR3 region: CASSLGSNQPQHF. For the CDR3, the DNA is TGTGCCAGCAGTTTAGGGAGCAATCAGCCCCAGCATTTT.

The V gene is TRBV3-1 (or the pseudogene TRBV3-2), the J gene TRBJ1-5, with a weak D call TRBD1 (6 bases). The CDR3 consists of 15 residues. Between the trimmed V and J ends, which lost 1 base and 1 base, there was a span of 8 bases. Germline CDR1 and CDR2: LGHDT and YNNKEL (reference sequence). CDR3 residues: CASSQGGASNQPQHF. CDR3 bases: TGTGCCAGCAGCCAAGGGGGGGCCAGCAATCAGCCCCAGCATTTT.

The CDR3 coding sequence is TGCGCCAGCAGCGCGGACAACCAAGAGACCCAGTACTTC. It is translated as CASSADNQETQYF. The rearrangement joins TRBV5-1 to TRBJ2-5; D perhaps matches TRBD1 (5 bases). Germline CDR1 reads SGHRS; CDR2 reads YFSETQ. The CDR3 has 13 amino acids. V lost 4 bases and J lost 0, with 7 bases in between.

This chain uses TRBV6-5 with TRBJ2-5; D unresolved. V lost 2 bases to trimming and J lost 5 bases, with 15 bases between them. The CDR3 loop spans 15 amino acids. Germline-derived CDR1 and CDR2 are MNHEY and SVGAGI. As DNA, the CDR3 is TGTGCCAGCAGTTACCCCAGGAGCTATAGGGAGACCCAGTACTTC. It translates to CASSYPRSYRETQYF.

This sequence joins TRBV7-2 and TRBJ2-7; unclear D gene. This CDR3 has 13 amino acids. Germline lookup yields CDR1 SGHTA and CDR2 FQGNSA. V lost 4 bases to trimming and J lost 7 bases, with 14 bases between them. Here the CDR3 reads CASSSHGNSEQYF. The CDR3 nucleotides read TGTGCCAGCAGCTCCCACGGAAATTCAGAGCAGTACTTC. Variable domain in full (rest from reference TRBV7-2 and TRBJ2-7): GAGVSQSPSNKVTEKGKDVELRCDPISGHTALYWYRQSLGQGLEFLIYFQGNSAPDKSGLPSDRFSAERTGGSVSTLTIQRTQQEDSAVYLCASSSHGNSEQYFGPGTRLTVT.

V is TRBV27 and J is TRBJ2-1, with 7 bases that match TRBD1. With V trimmed by 3 bases and J by 4 bases, 9 bases remained unmatched. Germline assignment: CDR1 MNHEY and CDR2 SMNVEV (reference sequence). The CDR3 covers 16 residues. CDR3 sequence: CASSLVGSRGYNEQFF. The DNA for the CDR3 is TGTGCCAGCAGTTTGGTGGGGTCCAGGGGGTACAATGAGCAGTTCTTC.

The V call is TRBV28, the J call TRBJ2-5, with a weak D call TRBD1 (6 bases). V gave up 7 bases and J gave up 1 base, with 19 bases separating them. This CDR3 has 16 residues. CDR1 is MDHEN and CDR2 is SYDVKM in the germline V gene. The DNA of the CDR3 is TGTGCCAGCACCCCGGGTGGGGGCCGGGTCCAAGAGACCCAGTACTTC. Translation gives CASTPGGGRVQETQYF.

The chain carries TRBV6-2 or TRBV6-3 and TRBJ1-5; TRBD1 is a possible D gene (5 bases). Per germline, CDR1 MNHEY and CDR2 SVGEGT. V lost 0 bases to trimming and J lost 1 base, with 7 bases between them. The CDR3 is 15 amino acids. CDR3 coding DNA: TGTGCCAGCAGTTACTCGAAGGGGAGCAATCAGCCCCAGCATTTT. Amino acids: CASSYSKGSNQPQHF.

The chain employs TRBV18 and TRBJ2-3, with 12 bases identical to TRBD2. The CDR3 is 19 amino acids. Germline CDR1 KGHSH, CDR2 LQKENI. Trimming removed 2 bases from V and 1 base from J; junction bases left unmatched: 10. The CDR3: CASSPEGLAGGLGTDTQYF. In DNA, the CDR3 is TGTGCCAGCTCACCAGAGGGCCTAGCGGGGGGGCTCGGCACAGATACGCAGTATTTT.

The V and J genes are TRBV5-1 and TRBJ2-3; possible D gene TRBD1, 6 bases. The V and J ends lost 5 bases and 0 bases respectively, with 16 bases between them. The germline V gene encodes CDR1 SGHRS and CDR2 YFSETQ. The CDR3 is 16 residues long. The CDR3 here is CASRSGDRTSTDTQYF. DNA of the CDR3: TGCGCCAGCAGATCTGGTGACAGGACTAGCACAGATACGCAGTATTTT.

The chain is built from TRBV11-2 and TRBJ2-2, with unresolved D. The CDR3 consists of 15 residues. V lost 1 base to trimming and J lost 0 bases, with 6 bases between them. In germline, CDR1 is SGHAT, CDR2 FQNNGV. CDR3 nucleotides: TGTGCCAGCAGCTTAGGACTCGCGAACACCGGGGAGCTGTTTTTT. Its protein product is CASSLGLANTGELFF.

V usage is TRBV11-2 and J usage is TRBJ1-1, with D maybe TRBD1 (5 bases). Trimming removed 4 bases from V and 6 bases from J, with 24 bases in between. The CDR3 covers 17 residues. Germline loops: CDR1 SGHAT, CDR2 FQNNGV. CDR3 DNA: TGTGCCAGCAGCTCTAGAAGGTCGAAGGGTGGGGGTCCTGAAGCTTTCTTT. It yields the protein CASSSRRSKGGGPEAFF.

V gene TRBV5-1 combines with J gene TRBJ1-1; D might be TRBD1 (5 bases). The CDR3 consists of 13 residues. Germline CDR1 and CDR2: SGHRS and YFSETQ. Trimming shortened V by 3 bases and J by 7 bases, and 13 bases separated the two germline ends. CDR3 loop: CASSSGTLDEAFF. Written as DNA, the CDR3 is TGCGCCAGCAGCTCGGGGACGTTAGATGAAGCTTTCTTT.

This clone appeared a single time. Lacking the conserved final phenylalanine or tryptophan, this CDR3 likely reflects a read error. The limits of the CDR3 on the DNA are not certain, so only TCRdb's listed CDR3 is given. The J gene is TRBJ1-5, the V gene TRBV20-1. Germline CDR1 is DFQATT and CDR2 is SNEGSKA (reference sequence). The CDR3 has 8 amino acids, counting both end residues. The CDR3 region is CSAEPRMS.

The rearrangement uses TRBV5-6 and TRBJ1-2, with a weak D call TRBD1 (6 bases). V lost 0 bases and J 2 bases, leaving 11 bases between the germline ends. The CDR3 is made up of 15 amino acids. Germline CDR1 is SGHDT and CDR2 is YYEEEE. The CDR3 DNA reads as TGTGCCAGCAGCTTGGGACAGGCCCCCAACTATGGCTACACCTTC. This gives the protein CASSLGQAPNYGYTF.

CDR3 loop: CASSLGWGRRPEQYF. Here the CDR3 DNA reads TGTGCCAGCAGCTTAGGATGGGGGCGGCGTCCCGAGCAGTACTTC. The V gene is TRBV11-2, the J gene TRBJ2-7, with D possibly matching TRBD1 (6 bases). The germline V and J ends were trimmed by 1 base and 6 bases, with 16 bases remaining between them. In germline, CDR1 is SGHAT, CDR2 FQNNGV. The CDR3 has 15 residues.

This clone showed up just a few times. The V call is TRBV27, the J call TRBJ1-5; D is possibly TRBD1 (6 bases). Per germline, CDR1 MNHEY and CDR2 SMNVEV (reference sequence). This CDR3 contains 15 residues. V shed 3 bases and J shed 4 bases, with 13 bases lying between them. CDR3 nucleotide sequence: TGTGCCAGCAGTTTGGGGGCTGAAGGGAATCAGCCCCAGCATTTT. Protein product: CASSLGAEGNQPQHF.

J is TRBJ2-7 and V is TRBV6-5; D ambiguous. CDR1 is MNHEY and CDR2 is SVGAGI in the germline V gene. V shed 4 bases and J shed 2 bases, with 3 bases lying between them. The CDR3 loop spans 11 amino acids. The CDR3 DNA reads TGTGCCAGCAGTTTTGCCTACGAGCAGTACTTC. It yields the protein CASSFAYEQYF.

The V call is TRBV12-3 or TRBV12-4, the J call TRBJ2-1; D uncertain. The ends were cut back, 3 bases at V and 6 bases at J, with 6 bases in the middle. The CDR3 is 12 residues long. This CDR3 is CASSFGGNEQFF. CDR3 DNA sequence: TGTGCCAGCAGTTTTGGTGGCAATGAGCAGTTCTTC.

Details on this clone: Other DNA sequences of this sample code for an identical CDR3. J is TRBJ1-2 and V is TRBV12-3 or TRBV12-4; D possibly corresponds to TRBD1 (5 bases). The CDR3 has 12 residues. Trimming took 4 bases from V and 4 from J, leaving 7 bases between them. The CDR3: CASSSGGYGYTF. The CDR3, as DNA: TGTGCCAGCAGTTCCGGGGGCTATGGCTACACCTTC.

The rearrangement links TRBV29-1 to TRBJ2-1, with 7 bases that match TRBD2. The CDR3 length is 15 residues. After removal of 4 bases from V and 8 bases from J, the junction contained 14 bases not matched to a gene. The V gene's germline CDR1 is SQVTM and CDR2 ANQGSEA. The CDR3 nucleotides are TGCAGCGTTGCATTGAGGGCTAGCGGAAAGTATGAGCAGTTCTTC. Protein sequence: CSVALRASGKYEQFF.

CDR3 in amino acids: CASSLASQGAEAFF. CDR3 nucleotide sequence: TGTGCCAGCAGTTTGGCATCACAGGGGGCGGAAGCTTTCTTT. The rearrangement joins TRBV6-2 or TRBV6-3 to TRBJ1-1; 9 bases align to TRBD1. Germline CDR1 reads MNHEY; CDR2 reads SVGEGT. V shed 4 bases, J shed 8 bases, and the junction held 8 bases outside the gene matches. The CDR3 loop spans 14 amino acids.

The rearrangement links TRBV6-5 to TRBJ1-1, with TRBD1 matching 8 bases. Germline CDR1 MNHEY, CDR2 SVGAGI. Trimming at V came to 6 bases and at J to 4 bases, leaving 7 bases not matched to a gene. CDR3 length: 14 amino acids. The CDR3 here is CASRPQGGGTEAFF. The CDR3 nucleotides are TGTGCCAGCAGGCCACAGGGGGGTGGCACTGAAGCTTTCTTT.